This T cell receptor (beta chain) was sequenced for a study of blood T cell repertoires in COVID-19. Trimming took off 6 bases at V and 5 bases at J, with 11 bases between the two ends. CDR1 and CDR2 (germline): MNHEY, SVGAGI. The length of the CDR3 is 13 residues. This clone was counted between two and nine times. The repertoire was sequenced with immunoSEQ multiplex PCR; TCRdb's copy has only in-frame clones and lacks some. There are about 71,000 clones in the sample; just over 85% occur only once, and 1.5% to 2% lies in the top ten. V is TRBV6-5 and J is TRBJ1-5; no firm D call. The sequencing sample was made of peripheral blood. The receptor was derived from a man in his thirties or forties with acute or convalescent COVID-19. The CDR3 DNA follows: TGTGCCAGCAGCTCGGGTTGGGATCAGCCCCAGCATTTT. This codes for CASSSGWDQPQHF.